These 17 T cell receptor beta chains share one sample of origin, sequenced in a study of blood T cell repertoires in COVID-19. Repertoires were generated with immunoSEQ multiplex PCR, while TCRdb's copy carries only in-frame clones and drops some. There are roughly 100,000 clones in the sample; 91% occur only once, and around 1.8% lies in the top ten. The sequenced material came from peripheral blood. These TCRs come from a human donor with active COVID-19. The donor label of this sample is uncertain.

The chain recombines TRBV11-2 with TRBJ1-2; 9 bases align to TRBD1. After removal of 1 base from V and 8 bases from J, the junction contained 8 bases not matched to a gene. CDR1 and CDR2 from the germline V gene are SGHAT and FQNNGV. The CDR3 is 15 residues long. CDR3 sequence (DNA): TGTGCCAGCAGCTTAGGTCCCGGGACAGGGAAGGGCTACACCTTC. This encodes CASSLGPGTGKGYTF. Full variable domain (missing parts from reference TRBV11-2 and TRBJ1-2): EAGVAQSPRYKIIEKRQSVAFWCNPISGHATLYWYQQILGQGPKLLIQFQNNGVVDDSQLPKDRFSAERLKGVDSTLKIQPAKLEDSAVYLCASSLGPGTGKGYTFGSGTRLTVV.

In its sample, this clone was seen once. This chain joins TRBV27 and TRBJ1-6, with TRBD1 identical over 9 bases. The junction had 9 bases not matched to a gene; V was cut back by 5 bases and J by 7 bases. Per germline, CDR1 MNHEY and CDR2 SMNVEV (reference sequence). The CDR3 contains 16 residues. In DNA form, the CDR3 reads TGTGCCAGCAGTGTGGACAGGGGCGGGCAGAATTCACCCCTCCACTTT. As protein: CASSVDRGGQNSPLHF.

V usage is TRBV6-2 or TRBV6-3 and J usage is TRBJ1-1, with D unresolved. Trimming cost V 0 bases and J 1 base, with 15 bases left between them. The CDR3 is 17 amino acids. CDR1 is MNHEY and CDR2 is SVGEGT in the germline V gene. The CDR3 spells CASSYSSLLVSNTEAFF. In DNA, the CDR3 is TGTGCCAGCAGTTACTCGAGTTTGTTAGTATCGAACACTGAAGCTTTCTTT.

The genes are TRBV4-2 and TRBJ2-7; 7 nucleotides match TRBD2. This CDR3 comprises 17 residues. Looked up from germline, CDR1 is LGHNA and CDR2 is YNFKEQ. Trimming at V came to 3 bases and at J to 0 bases, leaving 11 bases not matched to a gene. The CDR3 reads CASSQVPQRGTSYEQYF. The CDR3 DNA is TGTGCCAGCAGCCAGGTCCCCCAGCGGGGCACCTCCTACGAGCAGTACTTC.

The sample holds one count of this clone. This rearrangement joins TRBV25-1 to TRBJ1-1; D is ambiguous. The CDR3 length is 11 residues. V was pared by 6 bases and J by 3 bases, with 5 bases between. Germline-derived CDR1 and CDR2 are MGHDK and SYGVNS. CDR3 in amino acids: CASRAYTEAFF. The CDR3 DNA reads as TGTGCCAGCAGGGCTTACACTGAAGCTTTCTTT.

In this sample, this clone turned up once. This chain links TRBV27 with TRBJ1-1, with TRBD1 identical over 11 bases. Germline trimming cut 5 bases from V and 5 bases from J; bases unmatched to any gene: 4. This CDR3 has 14 amino acids. Germline V lookup: CDR1 MNHEY, CDR2 SMNVEV (reference sequence). CDR3 bases: TGTGCCAGCAGTCCCGGGACAGGGGGAACTGAAGCTTTCTTT. Protein product: CASSPGTGGTEAFF.

V is TRBV7-2 and J is TRBJ2-7; possibly TRBD2 for D (6 bases). Trimming took off 0 bases at V and 5 bases at J, with 14 bases between the two ends. Germline CDR1 reads SGHTA; CDR2 reads FQGNSA. This CDR3 has 15 residues. This CDR3 is CASSLAPRGGNEQYF. The CDR3 DNA reads as TGTGCCAGCAGCTTAGCCCCCCGGGGAGGAAACGAGCAGTACTTC.

Regarding this clone: A junction boundary mismatches the germline segment, possibly from a read error. The chain joins TRBV7-7 to TRBJ2-1; D is perhaps TRBD2 (5 bases). Germline loops: CDR1 SSHAT, CDR2 FNYEAQ (reference sequence). CDR3 length equals 16 residues. CDR3 loop: CASSLAGESGYNEQFF. CDR3 nucleotide sequence: TGTGCTAGCAGCTTAGCCGGGGAATCCGGCTACAATGAGCAGTTCTTC.

This rearrangement joins TRBV6-4 to TRBJ2-2; weak D call: TRBD2 (5 bases). V was trimmed by 0 bases and J by 6 bases, leaving 8 bases between them. CDR1 is MRHNA, CDR2 SNTAGT, per germline. The CDR3 has 14 amino acids. In DNA, the CDR3 is TGTGCCAGCAGTGACTCTTTGGAGGCCGGGGAGCTGTTTTTT. Translated, it gives CASSDSLEAGELFF.

The chain employs TRBV5-1 and TRBJ2-7, with 8 bases matching TRBD1. Trimming removed 5 bases from V and 6 bases from J; junction bases left unmatched: 4. The CDR3 consists of 12 residues. Looked up from germline, CDR1 is SGHRS and CDR2 is YFSETQ. CDR3 protein: CASRGQDPEQYF. CDR3 nucleotides: TGCGCCAGCAGGGGACAGGACCCCGAGCAGTACTTC.

The chain couples TRBV5-1 to TRBJ1-2, with D hard to call. The CDR3 contains 15 residues. V dropped 1 base and J dropped 0 bases, with 10 bases sitting between them. Germline CDR1 reads SGHRS; CDR2 reads YFSETQ. CDR3 in amino acids: CASSLTETANYGYTF. The CDR3 DNA reads as TGCGCCAGCAGCTTGACGGAAACAGCTAACTATGGCTACACCTTC.

This chain connects TRBV27 to TRBJ1-3, with a tentative D call TRBD1 (6 bases). Germline CDR1 and CDR2: MNHEY and SMNVEV (reference sequence). This CDR3 spans 14 amino acids. V was trimmed by 5 bases and J by 2 bases, leaving 10 bases between them. The CDR3 bases are TGTGCCAGCAGTCCAGGGGTTCCTGGAAACACCATATATTTT. Its protein product is CASSPGVPGNTIYF.

The chain has TRBV5-1 and TRBJ2-7; 9 positions agree with TRBD2. This CDR3 spans 17 amino acids. V trimming: 0 bases; J trimming: 4 bases; junction bases outside the gene matches: 11. Germline values: CDR1 SGHRS, CDR2 YFSETQ. CDR3 in amino acids: CASSLDASGEGGYEQYF. The DNA for the CDR3 is TGCGCCAGCAGCTTGGATGCTAGCGGGGAAGGTGGTTACGAGCAGTACTTC.

The rearrangement joins TRBV5-1 to TRBJ1-4, with 8 bases fitting TRBD1. CDR3 length: 15 residues. V was pared by 4 bases and J by 6 bases, with 8 bases of the junction left unmatched. The germline V gene has CDR1 SGHRS and CDR2 YFSETQ. CDR3 protein: CASSIQTGGDEKLFF. CDR3 nucleotides: TGCGCCAGCAGCATACAAACAGGGGGGGATGAAAAACTGTTTTTT.

The gene calls are TRBV3-1 (or the pseudogene TRBV3-2) and TRBJ2-3; 9 bases agree with TRBD2. CDR1 is LGHDT and CDR2 is YNNKEL in the germline V gene (reference sequence). After removal of 4 bases from V and 2 bases from J, the junction contained 13 bases not matched to a gene. The CDR3 consists of 18 residues. CDR3 protein: CASSPRPRLAGDTDTQYF. CDR3 sequence (DNA): TGTGCCAGCAGCCCCCGGCCCAGGTTAGCGGGGGACACAGATACGCAGTATTTT.

J is TRBJ1-2 and V is TRBV27; TRBD1 matches at 7 bases. Losses at the gene ends were 6 bases for V and 5 bases for J; bases not matched to a gene: 12. Germline V gene data show CDR1 as MNHEY and CDR2 as SMNVEV (reference sequence). The CDR3 sequence is 15 residues long. CDR3: CASRLNLQGLYGYTF. The CDR3 nucleotides read TGTGCCAGCAGATTAAATCTACAGGGGTTGTATGGCTACACCTTC.

The chain carries TRBV19 and TRBJ2-4; maybe TRBD2 (7 bases). The V gene's germline CDR1 is LNHDA and CDR2 SQIVND (reference sequence). The CDR3 is made up of 17 amino acids. The germline V and J ends were trimmed by 3 bases and 1 base, with 16 bases remaining between them. CDR3 sequence (DNA): TGTGCCAGTAGTATCGGGGGGCGCAGGTGGGCCAAAAACATTCAGTACTTC. Its translation: CASSIGGRRWAKNIQYF.